Listed below are T cell receptor beta chains from one sample, sequenced in a study of blood T cell repertoires in COVID-19. TCRdb keeps only in-frame clones here, not all; method: immunoSEQ multiplex PCR. The sample holds tens of thousands of clones, just over 85% seen once. Input material: peripheral blood. The receptors stem from a man aged 50 to 59 with active or convalescent COVID-19. Each CDR3 is given with its conserved first and last residue. The D gene is left open where the match is weak. Clone size is not always given. Where it is, it says once, few, many or a class for expanded clones.

J gene | D gene | V gene | clone size | CDR3 DNA | CDR3 protein
TRBJ2-5 | - | TRBV28 | few | TGTGCCAGCCTAGAGGGGGGGCAAGAGACCCAGTACTTC | CASLEGGQETQYF
TRBJ1-6 | - | TRBV11-2 | - | TGTGCCAGCAGCTTAACAGAGACGAGTAATTCACCCCTCCACTTT | CASSLTETSNSPLHF
TRBJ2-5 | - | TRBV4-1 | - | TGCGCCAGCAGCCAGGTCCACGGGGAGACCCAGTACTTC | CASSQVHGETQYF
TRBJ1-4 | TRBD1 | TRBV9 | few | TGTGCCAGCAGCATAGGACAGGGGGGAGGAGGTGAAAAACTGTTTTTT | CASSIGQGGGGEKLFF
TRBJ1-2 | TRBD1 | TRBV29-1 | once | TGCAGCGTTTTGGGACAGGGGGCTCGGGGCTACACCTTC | CSVLGQGARGYTF
TRBJ1-1 | - | TRBV6-1 | - | TGTGCCAGCAGTGAAGTATGGCTGAACACTGAAGCTTTCTTT | CASSEVWLNTEAFF
TRBJ2-2 | - | TRBV5-1 | - | TGCGCCAGCAGCTTAGACGGGAGAAGTGTCGGGGAGCTGTTTTTT | CASSLDGRSVGELFF
TRBJ2-7 | - | TRBV21-1 | - | TGTGCCAGCAGCAAAGAGGAGACGGTGGATGAGACCGAGCAGTACTTC | CASSKEETVDETEQYF
TRBJ2-3 | TRBD2 | TRBV4-3 | - | TGCGCCAGCAGCCAAAAAACTAGCGGGGGTTCAGATACGCAGTATTTT | CASSQKTSGGSDTQYF
TRBJ1-5 | TRBD1 | TRBV2 | - | TGTGCCAGCAGGATGCGACAGGGGGTAAGCAATCAGCCCCAGCATTTT | CASRMRQGVSNQPQHF
TRBJ2-7 | TRBD1 | TRBV4-2 | once | TGTGCCAGCAGCCAAGTAACAGGGGGCAACGAGCAGTACTTC | CASSQVTGGNEQYF
TRBJ1-1 | - | TRBV19 | once | TGTGCCAGTAGGCAGGACACAAGCACTGAAGCTTTCTTT | CASRQDTSTEAFF
TRBJ1-4 | - | TRBV15 | - | TGTGCCACCAGCAGAGAGGCCCCTGAAAAACTGTTTTTT | CATSREAPEKLFF
TRBJ2-5 | - | TRBV14 | - | TGTGCCAGCAGCCAATTTGGGAGTGGAGGGGAGACCCAGTACTTC | CASSQFGSGGETQYF
TRBJ2-3 | - | TRBV5-1 | - | TGCGCCAGCAGCTTGGGGGACTCAACTAGCACAGATACGCAGTATTTT | CASSLGDSTSTDTQYF
TRBJ2-7 | TRBD2 | TRBV13 | - | TGTGCCAGCAGCCTAAGAGCGGGAGAGGGGGAGCAGTACTTC | CASSLRAGEGEQYF
TRBJ2-2 | TRBD2 | TRBV28 | - | TGTGCCAGCAGTTCCGGGACTAGCGGATACACCGGGGAGCTGTTTTTT | CASSSGTSGYTGELFF
TRBJ2-1 | - | TRBV11-3 | - | TGTGCCAGCAGCTTAGGTAAATCCAGCAATGAGCAGTTCTTC | CASSLGKSSNEQFF
TRBJ1-2 | - | TRBV6-5 | - | TGTGCCAGCAGTTACTCGTCTTTGGGGGGGGCGCATGGCTACACCTTC | CASSYSSLGGAHGYTF
TRBJ2-5 | - | TRBV4-2 | - | TGTGCCAGCAGCCAAGTCAGTTTGGGACAATCCCAAGAGACCCAGTACTTC | CASSQVSLGQSQETQYF
TRBJ1-1 | - | TRBV5-4 | - | TGTGCCAGCAGCTTAGGCTTCTTGCGGCGGCGGAACACTGAAGCTTTCTTT | CASSLGFLRRRNTEAFF
TRBJ1-5 | TRBD1 | TRBV30 | - | TGTGCCTGGAGCCAGTGGGCGCAGGGGGTTGATCAGCCCCAGCATTTT | CAWSQWAQGVDQPQHF
TRBJ2-1 | TRBD2 | TRBV24-1 | - | TGTGCCACCAGTGATTCCTCCGGGACTATCTACAATGAGCAGTTCTTC | CATSDSSGTIYNEQFF
TRBJ1-1 | - | TRBV19 | - | TGTGCCAGTAGTATAGGAGGGATCATATCCACTGAAGCTTTCTTT | CASSIGGIISTEAFF
TRBJ2-3 | TRBD2 | TRBV29-1 | - | TGCAGCGTTGAAGATATTGGCCTCGGGCGGGAGTACGTAGATACGCAGTATTTT | CSVEDIGLGREYVDTQYF
TRBJ2-7 | - | TRBV18 | - | TGTGCCAGCTCACCACCCGCTGTAGACGAGCAGTACTTC | CASSPPAVDEQYF
TRBJ2-1 | - | TRBV6-6 | - | TGTGCCAGCAGAGAGGCTACCATCAATGAGCAGTTCTTC | CASREATINEQFF
TRBJ1-1 | - | TRBV18 | - | TGTGCCAGCTCCTCATCGGTGAACACTGAAGCTTTCTTT | CASSSSVNTEAFF
TRBJ1-5 | TRBD1 | TRBV4-2 | - | TGTGCCAGCAGCCAGGGACAGGGGTCCTATAGCAATCAGCCCCAGCATTTT | CASSQGQGSYSNQPQHF
TRBJ1-1 | - | TRBV7-6 | once | TGTGCCAGTGGGGGGTGGAACACTGAAGCTTTCTTT | CASGGWNTEAFF
TRBJ2-7 | - | TRBV3-1/TRBV3-2 | - | TGTGCCAGCAGTCGCTCCTACGAGCAGTACTTC | CASSRSYEQYF
TRBJ2-3 | TRBD2 | TRBV6-2/TRBV6-3 | - | TGTGCCAGCAGTACCCCTACGGGACTAGTGATCACAGATACGCAGTATTTT | CASSTPTGLVITDTQYF
TRBJ1-3 | TRBD1 | TRBV19 | - | TGTGCCAGTAGTATCTGGACAGGGGATATCATCGGGACCATATATTTT | CASSIWTGDIIGTIYF
TRBJ2-1 | - | TRBV28 | - | TGTGCCAGCAGTGACAGCGCCTACAATGAGCAGTTCTTC | CASSDSAYNEQFF
TRBJ2-1 | TRBD1 | TRBV30 | - | TGTGCCTGGAGTCATTTCGGGACAGGACGAGGCAATGAGCAGTTCTTC | CAWSHFGTGRGNEQFF
TRBJ1-4 | TRBD1 | TRBV2 | - | TGTGCCAGCAGCAAAAACGGGCCAGGGGGTAATGAAAAACTGTTTTTT | CASSKNGPGGNEKLFF
TRBJ1-5 | - | TRBV19 | - | TGTGCCAGTAGTCAGGACAGTGGCAATCAGCCCCAGCATTTT | CASSQDSGNQPQHF
TRBJ2-1 | TRBD2 | TRBV4-3 | - | TGCGCCAGCAGCCAAACTAGCGGGGGTCTAAGTAGAAATGAGCAGTTCTTC | CASSQTSGGLSRNEQFF
TRBJ2-1 | - | TRBV7-2 | - | TGTGCCAGCAGCTTAACGATGGGAACGGGGTCAGGATACAATGAGCAGTTCTTC | CASSLTMGTGSGYNEQFF
TRBJ2-3 | TRBD1 | TRBV7-2 | - | TGTGCCAGCAGCTTCCCAGGGGGCAGCACAGATACGCAGTATTTT | CASSFPGGSTDTQYF
TRBJ1-3 | - | TRBV4-1 | once | TGCGCCAGCAGCCAAGGCGTCCAACGCTCTGGAAACACCATATATTTT | CASSQGVQRSGNTIYF
TRBJ1-6 | TRBD1 | TRBV5-4 | - | TGTGCCAGCAGCTTGGGGGACAGGGGGCTTTCACCCCTCCACTTT | CASSLGDRGLSPLHF
TRBJ1-2 | - | TRBV4-3 | few | TGCGCCAGCAGCCAAGATAGACGGGTCCGGGGCTACACCTTC | CASSQDRRVRGYTF
TRBJ1-1 | - | TRBV14 | once | TGTGCCAGCAGCCCACGACAGCCCCTTTTGACTGAAGCTTTCTTT | CASSPRQPLLTEAFF
TRBJ2-5 | TRBD2 | TRBV9 | once | TGTGCCAGCAGCACGGGACTAGCAGAGACCCAGTACTTC | CASSTGLAETQYF
TRBJ2-2 | - | TRBV10-3 | once | TGTGCCATCAGTGACATGGCAGGGCCGACGAACACCGGGGAGCTGTTTTTT | CAISDMAGPTNTGELFF
TRBJ1-1 | TRBD1 | TRBV30 | once | TGTGCCTGGAGTGCGGGACAGAAGAACACTGAAGCTTTCTTT | CAWSAGQKNTEAFF
TRBJ2-1 | - | TRBV12-3/TRBV12-4 | - | TGTGCCAGCAGCTCCCCCCAGGCCGAGGAGCAGTTCTTC | CASSSPQAEEQFF
TRBJ2-1 | - | TRBV30 | few | TGTGCCTGGGGGCAGGGGTTCGTGAATGAGCAGTTCTTC | CAWGQGFVNEQFF
TRBJ1-5 | - | TRBV6-5 | - | TGTGCCAGCAGGCTCGGGGGGCACAATCAGCCCCAGCATTTT | CASRLGGHNQPQHF
TRBJ1-3 | - | TRBV4-2 | - | TGTGCCAGCAGCCAAGAACGGAGGGGAAACACCATATATTTT | CASSQERRGNTIYF
TRBJ2-5 | TRBD2 | TRBV3-1/TRBV3-2 | - | TGTGCCAGCAGCCAAGTATTGGCGGGGGGCCTTGGGGTGGAGACCCAGTACTTC | CASSQVLAGGLGVETQYF
TRBJ2-1 | - | TRBV6-5 | - | TGTGCCACCCTGGTGACTATCCGAACATACAATGAGCAGTTCTTC | CATLVTIRTYNEQFF
TRBJ1-4 | TRBD1 | TRBV19 | - | TGTGCCAGTAGTAGCGGACAGGGAAAAAATGAAAAACTGTTTTTT | CASSSGQGKNEKLFF
TRBJ2-7 | - | TRBV5-4 | - | TGTGCCAGCAGCTTGGCAACCGAGGGATACGAGCAGTACTTC | CASSLATEGYEQYF
TRBJ2-3 | TRBD1 | TRBV2 | - | TGTGCCAGCGTTCCGGGACAGGGGCGCGCAGATACGCAGTATTTT | CASVPGQGRADTQYF